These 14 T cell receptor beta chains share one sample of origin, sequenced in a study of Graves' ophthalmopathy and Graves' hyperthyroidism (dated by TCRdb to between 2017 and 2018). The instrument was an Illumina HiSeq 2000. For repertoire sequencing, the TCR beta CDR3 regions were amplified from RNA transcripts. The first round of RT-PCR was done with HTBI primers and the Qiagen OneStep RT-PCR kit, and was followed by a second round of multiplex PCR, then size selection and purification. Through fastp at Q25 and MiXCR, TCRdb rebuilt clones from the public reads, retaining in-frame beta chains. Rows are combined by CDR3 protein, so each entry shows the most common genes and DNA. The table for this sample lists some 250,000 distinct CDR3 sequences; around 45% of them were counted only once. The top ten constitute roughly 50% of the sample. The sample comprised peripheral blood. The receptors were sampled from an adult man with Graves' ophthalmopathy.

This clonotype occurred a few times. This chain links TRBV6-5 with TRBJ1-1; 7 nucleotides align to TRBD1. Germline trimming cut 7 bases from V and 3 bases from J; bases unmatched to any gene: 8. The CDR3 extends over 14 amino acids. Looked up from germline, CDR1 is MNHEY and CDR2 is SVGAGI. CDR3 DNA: TGTGCCAGCAACCTCAGGGGGTTGGACACTGAAGCTTTCTTT. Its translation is CASNLRGLDTEAFF.

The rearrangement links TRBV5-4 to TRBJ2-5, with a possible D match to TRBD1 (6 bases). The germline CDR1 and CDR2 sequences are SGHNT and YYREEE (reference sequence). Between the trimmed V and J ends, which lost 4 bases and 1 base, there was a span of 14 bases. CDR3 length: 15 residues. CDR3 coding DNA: TGTGCCAGCAGCAGAACAGGGTTGGGCCAAGAGACCCAGTACTTC. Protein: CASSRTGLGQETQYF. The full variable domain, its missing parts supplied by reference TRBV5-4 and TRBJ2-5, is ETGVTQSPTHLIKTRGQQVTLRCSSQSGHNTVSWYQQALGQGPQFIFQYYREEENGRGNFPPRFSGLQFPNYSSELNVNALELDDSALYLCASSRTGLGQETQYFGPGTRLLVL.

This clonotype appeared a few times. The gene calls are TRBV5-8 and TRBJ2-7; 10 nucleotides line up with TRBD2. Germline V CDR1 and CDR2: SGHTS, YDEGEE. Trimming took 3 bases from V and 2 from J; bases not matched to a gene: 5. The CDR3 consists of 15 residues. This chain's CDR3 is CASSSGTSEPYEQYF. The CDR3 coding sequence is TGTGCCAGCAGCTCAGGGACTAGCGAACCCTACGAGCAGTACTTC.

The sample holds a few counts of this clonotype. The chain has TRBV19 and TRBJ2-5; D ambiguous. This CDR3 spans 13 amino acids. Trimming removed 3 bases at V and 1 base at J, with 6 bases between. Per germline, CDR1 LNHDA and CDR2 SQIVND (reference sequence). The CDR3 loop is CASSMNSQETQYF. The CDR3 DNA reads TGTGCCAGTAGTATGAACAGCCAAGAGACCCAGTACTTC.

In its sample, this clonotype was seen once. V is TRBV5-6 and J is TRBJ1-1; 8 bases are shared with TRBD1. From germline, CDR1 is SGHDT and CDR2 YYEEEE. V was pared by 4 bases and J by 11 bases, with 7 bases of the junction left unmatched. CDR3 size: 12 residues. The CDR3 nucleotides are TGTGCCAGCAGCCCCCAGGGGGCAGGCGCTTTCTTT. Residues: CASSPQGAGAFF.

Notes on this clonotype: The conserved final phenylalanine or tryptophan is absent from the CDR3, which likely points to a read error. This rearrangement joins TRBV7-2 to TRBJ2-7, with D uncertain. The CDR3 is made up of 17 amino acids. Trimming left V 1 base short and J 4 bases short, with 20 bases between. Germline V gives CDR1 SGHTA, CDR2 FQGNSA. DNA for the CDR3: TGTGCCAGCAGCTTAGGTACTTTCGTGGCGGCGCCTTACGAGCAGTACCTC. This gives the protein CASSLGTFVAAPYEQYL.

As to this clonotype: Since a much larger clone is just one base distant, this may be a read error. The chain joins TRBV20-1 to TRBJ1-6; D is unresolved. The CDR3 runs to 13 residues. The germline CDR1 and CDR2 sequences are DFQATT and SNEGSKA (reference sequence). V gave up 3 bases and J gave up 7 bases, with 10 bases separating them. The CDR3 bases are TGCAGTGCTAGGGCAGTGGGGAATTCACCCCTCCACTTT. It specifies CSARAVGNSPLHF.

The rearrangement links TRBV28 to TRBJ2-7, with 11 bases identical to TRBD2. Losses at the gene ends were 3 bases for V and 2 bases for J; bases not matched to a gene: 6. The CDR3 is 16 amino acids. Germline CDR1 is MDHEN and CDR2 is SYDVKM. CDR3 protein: CASSFSSGGGTYEQYF. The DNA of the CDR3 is TGTGCCAGCAGTTTCAGTAGCGGGGGGGGCACCTACGAGCAGTACTTC.

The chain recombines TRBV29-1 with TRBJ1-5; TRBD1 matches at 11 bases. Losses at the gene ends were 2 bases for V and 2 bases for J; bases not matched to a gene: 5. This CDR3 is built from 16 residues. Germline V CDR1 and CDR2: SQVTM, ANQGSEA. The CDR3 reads CSVERDRGDGNQPQHF. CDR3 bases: TGCAGCGTTGAAAGGGACAGGGGGGATGGCAATCAGCCCCAGCATTTT.

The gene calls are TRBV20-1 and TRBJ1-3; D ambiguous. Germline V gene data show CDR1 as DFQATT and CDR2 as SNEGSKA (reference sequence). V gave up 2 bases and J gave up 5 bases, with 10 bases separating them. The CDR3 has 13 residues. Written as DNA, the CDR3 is TGCAGTGCTAGAATTACGGAAAGAAACACCATATATTTT. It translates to CSARITERNTIYF.

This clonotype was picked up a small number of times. This chain's CDR3 is CASSQDRGQGAVVNSPLHF. The CDR3 bases are TGTGCCAGCAGCCAAGATAGGGGACAGGGGGCGGTGGTGAATTCACCCCTCCACTTT. V and J are TRBV9 and TRBJ1-6, with TRBD1 matching 12 bases. The CDR3 consists of 19 residues. Germline V CDR1 and CDR2: SGDLS, YYNGEE. Germline trimming cut 4 bases from V and 7 bases from J; bases unmatched to any gene: 15.

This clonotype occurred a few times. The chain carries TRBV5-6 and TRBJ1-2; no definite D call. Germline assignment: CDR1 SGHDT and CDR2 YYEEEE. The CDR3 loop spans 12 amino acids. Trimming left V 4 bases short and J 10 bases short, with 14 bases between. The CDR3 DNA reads TGTGCCAGCAGCCACGAGCCCTTTAACTACACCTTC. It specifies CASSHEPFNYTF. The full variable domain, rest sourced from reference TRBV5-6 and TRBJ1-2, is DAGVTQSPTHLIKTRGQQVTLRCSPKSGHDTVSWYQQALGQGPQFIFQYYEEEERQRGNFPDRFSGHQFPNYSSELNVNALLLGDSALYLCASSHEPFNYTFGSGTRLTVV.

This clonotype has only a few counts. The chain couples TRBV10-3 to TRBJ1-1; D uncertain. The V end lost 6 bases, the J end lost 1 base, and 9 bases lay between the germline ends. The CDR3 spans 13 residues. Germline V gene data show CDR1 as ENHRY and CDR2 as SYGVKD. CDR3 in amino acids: CAISKTSNTEAFF. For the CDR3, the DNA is TGTGCCATCAGCAAGACCTCGAACACTGAAGCTTTCTTT.

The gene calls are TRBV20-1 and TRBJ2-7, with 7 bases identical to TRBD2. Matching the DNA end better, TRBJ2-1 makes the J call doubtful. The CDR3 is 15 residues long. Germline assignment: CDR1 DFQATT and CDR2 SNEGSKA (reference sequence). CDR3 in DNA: TGCAGTGCTAGAGAAGAGGGGCTAGCGGACAATGAGCAGTTCTTC. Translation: CSAREEGLADNEQFF.